A selection of T cell receptor beta chains follows, all from one sample in a study of T cell repertoires in aging, cancer and after chemotherapy. TCRdb processed the multiplex PCR reads anew with MiXCR; each CDR3 protein has one entry. Counted here are more than 1,000 distinct CDR3 sequences, about 20% occurring once; the ten biggest clones make up about 60%. The source material was blood. The receptors were sampled from a human donor with a solid tumor. CDR3s include the opening cysteine and the closing phenylalanine or tryptophan. D genes are given only for firm matches. Some rows have no size entry. The others give once, few or many, or a class for an expanded clone.

j_gene	v_gene	abundance	d_gene	CDR3aa	CDR3nt
TRBJ2-3	TRBV24-1	-	TRBD1	CATSDQDRGTDTQYF	TGTGCCACCAGTGATCAGGACAGGGGTACAGATACGCAGTATTTT
TRBJ1-2	TRBV12-3/TRBV12-4	-	-	CASSFRQGNGYTF	TGTGCCAGCAGTTTTAGGCAGGGGAATGGCTACACCTTC
TRBJ2-2	TRBV6-1	-	TRBD2	CASSELAGGTGELFF	TGTGCCAGCAGTGAACTAGCGGGAGGCACCGGGGAGCTGTTTTTT
TRBJ1-1	TRBV20-1	-	-	CSARDKHGRRNTEAFF	TGCAGTGCTAGAGATAAGCATGGCAGGAGGAACACTGAAGCTTTCTTT
TRBJ2-7	TRBV5-5	few	-	CASSSPDLYEQYF	TGTGCCAGCAGCTCCCCGGATCTCTACGAGCAGTACTTC
TRBJ2-5	TRBV6-5	large	TRBD2	CASRPGLAGGETQYF	TGTGCCAGCAGACCTGGACTAGCGGGAGGAGAGACCCAGTACTTC
TRBJ2-1	TRBV28	-	-	CATLRLGFDNEQFF	TGTGCCACCCTAAGACTAGGTTTTGACAATGAGCAGTTCTTC
TRBJ2-6	TRBV11-2	-	-	CASSSPYGGLGANVLTF	TGTGCCAGCAGCTCTCCTTACGGGGGTCTTGGGGCCAACGTCCTGACTTTC
TRBJ2-6	TRBV19	medium-sized	-	CASSSDSSGANVLTF	TGTGCCAGTAGTTCCGACAGCTCTGGGGCCAACGTCCTGACTTTC
TRBJ2-5	TRBV5-4	-	TRBD1	CASSLQGATETQYF	TGTGCCAGCAGCTTACAGGGGGCGACGGAGACCCAGTACTTC
TRBJ1-1	TRBV18	few	-	CASSPPSSDTEAFF	TGTGCCAGCTCACCGCCATCGTCGGACACTGAAGCTTTCTTT
TRBJ2-1	TRBV6-5	-	-	CASSYDAIGVYNEQFF	TGTGCCAGCAGTTACGACGCCATTGGGGTTTACAATGAGCAGTTCTTC
TRBJ1-4	TRBV12-3/TRBV12-4	-	-	CASSETNEKLFF	TGTGCCAGCAGCGAGACCAATGAAAAACTGTTTTTT
TRBJ2-5	TRBV7-6	large	-	CASSPGETQYF	TGTGCCAGCAGCCCCGGGGAGACCCAGTACTTC
TRBJ1-6	TRBV5-4	medium-sized	-	CASSSDGGNSPLHF	TGTGCCAGCAGCTCTGATGGGGGCAATTCACCCCTCCACTTT
TRBJ2-1	TRBV15	medium-sized	-	CATSSREEGNEQFF	TGTGCCACCAGCAGCCGGGAAGAGGGGAATGAGCAGTTCTTC
TRBJ1-2	TRBV24-1	few	TRBD1	CATSDFEGAGGYTF	TGTGCCACCAGTGATTTTGAGGGGGCCGGTGGCTACACCTTC
TRBJ2-7	TRBV28	once	-	CASSATYEQYF	TGTGCCAGCAGTGCCACCTACGAGCAGTACTTC
TRBJ1-2	TRBV20-1	-	TRBD1	CSAPPGTGTHGYTF	TGCAGTGCACCCCCCGGGACAGGGACCCATGGCTACACCTTC
TRBJ1-1	TRBV20-1	few	TRBD1	CSVIQGVGLTEAFF	TGCAGTGTCATCCAGGGGGTCGGGTTGACTGAAGCTTTCTTT
TRBJ2-1	TRBV18	few	-	CASSPVDNEQFF	TGTGCCAGCTCACCAGTGGACAATGAGCAGTTCTTC
TRBJ2-1	TRBV7-2	medium-sized	TRBD1	CASSPRGQGDEQFF	TGTGCCAGCAGCCCCCGAGGACAGGGGGATGAGCAGTTCTTC
TRBJ2-7	TRBV5-5	-	TRBD1	CASSWGQGSYEQYF	TGTGCCAGCAGCTGGGGACAGGGCTCCTACGAGCAGTACTTC
TRBJ2-1	TRBV6-1	few	TRBD1	CASSEGTGGYNEQFF	TGTGCCAGCAGTGAAGGGACAGGGGGCTATAATGAGCAGTTCTTC
TRBJ2-2	TRBV11-2	-	TRBD2	CASSLDPSGIGELFF	TGTGCCAGCAGCTTAGACCCTAGCGGGATCGGGGAGCTGTTTTTT
TRBJ2-3	TRBV6-5	medium-sized	-	CASSYSQADTQYF	TGTGCCAGCAGTTACTCGCAGGCGGATACGCAGTATTTT
TRBJ2-1	TRBV7-9	-	TRBD2	CASSLLAGGLNEQFF	TGTGCCAGCAGCTTACTAGCGGGGGGTTTAAATGAGCAGTTCTTC
TRBJ2-5	TRBV27	medium-sized	TRBD1	CASSLTGPQETQYF	TGTGCCAGCAGTCTGACAGGGCCACAAGAGACCCAGTACTTC
TRBJ2-7	TRBV28	-	-	CASRYRDGYSYEQYF	TGTGCCAGCAGATACCGGGACGGCTACTCCTACGAGCAGTACTTC
TRBJ2-6	TRBV28	-	-	CASKRGLSSGANVLTF	TGTGCCAGCAAAAGGGGCCTCAGCTCTGGGGCCAACGTCCTGACTTTC
TRBJ2-7	TRBV6-5	-	-	CASSEEDTTYEQYF	TGTGCCAGCAGTGAAGAGGACACGACCTACGAGCAGTACTTC
TRBJ2-3	TRBV7-2	medium-sized	TRBD2	CASSFGYGRGGDTQYF	TGTGCCAGCAGCTTTGGGTACGGGAGGGGAGGGGATACGCAGTATTTT
TRBJ2-3	TRBV7-3	-	-	CASSLRVADTQYF	TGCGCCAGCAGCCTCAGGGTCGCAGATACGCAGTATTTT
TRBJ1-6	TRBV7-2	few	-	CASSLLSSSPLHF	TGTGCCAGCAGCTTATTATCAAGTTCACCCCTCCACTTT
TRBJ2-7	TRBV20-1	medium-sized	-	CSAREEYEQYF	TGCAGTGCTAGGGAAGAATACGAGCAGTACTTC
TRBJ1-1	TRBV28	-	-	CASSAPGAKNTEAFF	TGTGCCAGCAGCGCCCCCGGGGCTAAGAACACTGAAGCTTTCTTT
TRBJ2-7	TRBV18	-	-	CASSPKQGGPYEQYF	TGTGCCAGCTCACCAAAACAGGGTGGTCCCTACGAGCAGTACTTC
TRBJ2-1	TRBV19	medium-sized	TRBD1	CATRGQGFYNEQFF	TGTGCCACCAGAGGACAGGGTTTCTACAATGAGCAGTTCTTC
TRBJ2-7	TRBV9	-	TRBD1	CASSRGTGGYEQYF	TGTGCCAGCAGCAGAGGGACAGGGGGGTACGAGCAGTACTTC
TRBJ2-7	TRBV13	medium-sized	-	CASSLGLYEQYF	TGTGCCAGCAGCTTAGGCCTTTACGAGCAGTACTTC
TRBJ1-1	TRBV20-1	few	-	CSARDLKGNTEAFF	TGCAGTGCTAGAGATCTAAAAGGGAACACTGAAGCTTTCTTT
TRBJ2-1	TRBV6-2/TRBV6-3	large	-	CASSYSDWYEQFF	TGTGCCAGCAGTTACTCGGACTGGTATGAGCAGTTCTTC
TRBJ2-6	TRBV20-1	few	-	CSAVQGAGANVLTF	TGCAGTGCCGTTCAGGGAGCTGGGGCCAACGTCCTGACTTTC
TRBJ2-7	TRBV19	medium-sized	-	CASSIGTRALYPSYYEQYF	TGTGCCAGTAGTATAGGGACAAGGGCCCTATACCCGAGTTACTACGAGCAGTACTTC
TRBJ2-5	TRBV11-2	few	-	CASSLEGVETQYF	TGTGCCAGCAGCTTAGAGGGCGTGGAGACCCAGTACTTC
TRBJ1-5	TRBV27	few	-	CASSSGPLSNQPQHF	TGTGCCAGCAGTTCGGGACCCCTTAGCAATCAGCCCCAGCATTTT
TRBJ1-2	TRBV11-1	medium-sized	-	CASSLSEGQAGYTF	TGTGCCAGCAGCTTAAGTGAGGGTCAGGCTGGCTACACCTTC
TRBJ2-6	TRBV24-1	-	-	CATSTLEASGANVLTF	TGTGCCACCAGTACCCTTGAAGCGTCTGGGGCCAACGTCCTGACTTTC